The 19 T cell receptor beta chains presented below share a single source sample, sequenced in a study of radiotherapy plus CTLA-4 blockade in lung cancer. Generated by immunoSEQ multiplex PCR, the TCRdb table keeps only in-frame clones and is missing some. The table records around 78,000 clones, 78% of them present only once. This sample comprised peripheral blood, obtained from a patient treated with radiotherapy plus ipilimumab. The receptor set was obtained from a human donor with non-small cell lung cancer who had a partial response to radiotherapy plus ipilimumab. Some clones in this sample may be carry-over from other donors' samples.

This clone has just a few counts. CDR3 sequence: CASSEAGAVNTEAFF. The CDR3 nucleotides are TGTGCCAGCAGTGAAGCGGGGGCAGTGAACACTGAAGCTTTCTTT. The gene calls are TRBV6-1 and TRBJ1-1, with D maybe TRBD1 (6 bases). The V and J ends lost 0 bases and 0 bases respectively, with 8 bases between them. The CDR3 loop spans 15 amino acids. CDR1 MNHNS and CDR2 SASEGT come from the germline V gene.

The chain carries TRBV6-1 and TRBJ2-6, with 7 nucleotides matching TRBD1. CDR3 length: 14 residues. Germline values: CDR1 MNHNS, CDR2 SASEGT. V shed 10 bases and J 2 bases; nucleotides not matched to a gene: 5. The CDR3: CAIDREPGANVLTF. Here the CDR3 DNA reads TGTGCCATAGACAGGGAACCTGGGGCCAACGTCCTGACTTTC.

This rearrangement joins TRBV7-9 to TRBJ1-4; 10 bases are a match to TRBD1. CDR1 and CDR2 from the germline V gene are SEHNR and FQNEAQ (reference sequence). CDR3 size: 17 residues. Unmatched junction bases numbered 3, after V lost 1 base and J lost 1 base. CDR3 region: CASSLEGQGLTNEKLFF. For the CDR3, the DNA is TGTGCCAGCAGCTTAGAGGGACAGGGGTTAACTAATGAAAAACTGTTTTTT.

The CDR3 region has the DNA TGTGCCAGCAGGACGGGACTCAGCACAGATACGCAGTATTTT. The encoded protein is CASRTGLSTDTQYF. The genes are TRBV6-1 and TRBJ2-3; perhaps TRBD2 as D (6 bases). The CDR3 contains 14 residues. CDR1 and CDR2 from the germline V gene are MNHNS and SASEGT. The V end lost 6 bases, the J end lost 0 bases, and 10 bases lay between the germline ends.

The CDR3 loop is CASSVSEYSNTQYF. The CDR3 nucleotides read TGTGCCAGCAGTGTTTCTGAGTACAGTAATACGCAGTATTTT. The J gene is TRBJ2-3, the V gene TRBV2; D is unresolved. The CDR3 totals 14 residues. The germline V gene has CDR1 SNHLY and CDR2 FYNNEI. V lost 4 bases and J 7 bases, leaving 15 bases between the germline ends.

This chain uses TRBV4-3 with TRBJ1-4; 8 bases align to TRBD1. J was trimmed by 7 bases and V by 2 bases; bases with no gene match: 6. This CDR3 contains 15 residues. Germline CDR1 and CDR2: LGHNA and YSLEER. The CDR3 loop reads CASSQWTGYGEKLFF. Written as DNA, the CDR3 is TGCGCCAGCAGCCAATGGACAGGGTATGGTGAAAAACTGTTTTTT.

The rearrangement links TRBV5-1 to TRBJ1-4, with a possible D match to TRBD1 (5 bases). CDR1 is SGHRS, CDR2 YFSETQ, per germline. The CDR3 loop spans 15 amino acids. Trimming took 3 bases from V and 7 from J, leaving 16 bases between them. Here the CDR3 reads CASSSYSGGSEKLFF. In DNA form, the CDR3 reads TGCGCCAGCAGCTCGTATAGTGGGGGGAGTGAAAAACTGTTTTTT.

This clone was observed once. CDR3 nucleotides: TGCAGCGGGCTTAGCGGGGGTTCCTACAATGAGCAGTTCTTC. It translates to CSGLSGGSYNEQFF. This rearrangement joins TRBV29-1 to TRBJ2-1, with 9 positions matching TRBD2. The CDR3 runs 14 residues. Trimming took 7 bases from V and 1 from J; bases not matched to a gene: 5. CDR1 is SQVTM and CDR2 is ANQGSEA in the germline V gene.

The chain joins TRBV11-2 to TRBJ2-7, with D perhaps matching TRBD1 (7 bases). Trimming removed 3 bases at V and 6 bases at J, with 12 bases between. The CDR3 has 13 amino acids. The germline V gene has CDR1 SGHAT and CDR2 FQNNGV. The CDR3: CASSFPGGGEQYF. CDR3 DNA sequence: TGTGCCAGCAGCTTCCCAGGGGGAGGCGAGCAGTACTTC.

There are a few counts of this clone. The CDR3 loop is CAIRREGNSYEQYF. The DNA of the CDR3 is TGTGCCATCAGGAGGGAGGGAAACTCCTACGAGCAGTACTTC. The chain carries TRBV10-3 and TRBJ2-7; 7 nucleotides align to TRBD2. The CDR3 is made up of 14 amino acids. Germline CDR1 is ENHRY and CDR2 is SYGVKD. V gave up 6 bases and J gave up 0 bases; unmatched junction bases: 5.

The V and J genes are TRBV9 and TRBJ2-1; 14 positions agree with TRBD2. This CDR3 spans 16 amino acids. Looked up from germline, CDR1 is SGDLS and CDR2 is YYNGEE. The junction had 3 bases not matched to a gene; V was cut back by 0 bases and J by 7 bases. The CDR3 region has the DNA TGTGCCAGCAGCGTAGGAGGGACTAGCGGGGGAAATGAGCAGTTCTTC. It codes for CASSVGGTSGGNEQFF.

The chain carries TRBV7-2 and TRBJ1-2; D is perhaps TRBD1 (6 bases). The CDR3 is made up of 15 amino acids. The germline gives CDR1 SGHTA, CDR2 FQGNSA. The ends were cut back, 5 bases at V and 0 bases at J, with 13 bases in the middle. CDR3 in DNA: TGTGCCAGCAGCCAACAGGGCGTCCCTAACTATGGCTACACCTTC. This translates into CASSQQGVPNYGYTF.

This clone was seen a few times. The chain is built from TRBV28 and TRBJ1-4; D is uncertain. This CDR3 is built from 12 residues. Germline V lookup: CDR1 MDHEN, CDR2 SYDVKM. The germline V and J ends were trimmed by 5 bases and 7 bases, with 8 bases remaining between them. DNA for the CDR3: TGTGCCAGCAGTGCCCTACCTGAAAAACTGTTTTTT. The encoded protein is CASSALPEKLFF.

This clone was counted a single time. CDR3 coding DNA: TGTGCCAGCAGTTTAACAGGTAGGGGCAATCAGCCCCAGCATTTT. This sequence encodes CASSLTGRGNQPQHF. V is TRBV28 and J is TRBJ1-5, with D possibly matching TRBD1 (5 bases). CDR3 length: 15 residues. The V and J ends lost 2 bases and 2 bases respectively, with 10 bases between them. Germline CDR1 is MDHEN and CDR2 is SYDVKM.

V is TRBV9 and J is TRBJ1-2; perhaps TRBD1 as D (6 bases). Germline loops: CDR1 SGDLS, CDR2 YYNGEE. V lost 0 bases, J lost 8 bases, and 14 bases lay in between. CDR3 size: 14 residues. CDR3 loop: CASSVESRGGGYTF. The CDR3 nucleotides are TGTGCCAGCAGCGTAGAATCCAGGGGAGGGGGCTACACCTTC.

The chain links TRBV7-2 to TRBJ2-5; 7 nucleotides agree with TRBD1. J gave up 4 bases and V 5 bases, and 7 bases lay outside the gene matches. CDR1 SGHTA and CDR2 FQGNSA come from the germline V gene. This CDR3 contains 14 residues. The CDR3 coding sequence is TGTGCCAGCAGCATACGGGACAGCAGAGAGACCCAGTACTTC. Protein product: CASSIRDSRETQYF.

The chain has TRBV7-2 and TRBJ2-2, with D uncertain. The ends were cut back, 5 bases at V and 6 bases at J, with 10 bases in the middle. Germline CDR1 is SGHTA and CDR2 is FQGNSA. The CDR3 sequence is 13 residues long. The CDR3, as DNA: TGTGCCAGCAGCCTTCGGTGGTCCGGGGAGCTGTTTTTT. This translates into CASSLRWSGELFF.

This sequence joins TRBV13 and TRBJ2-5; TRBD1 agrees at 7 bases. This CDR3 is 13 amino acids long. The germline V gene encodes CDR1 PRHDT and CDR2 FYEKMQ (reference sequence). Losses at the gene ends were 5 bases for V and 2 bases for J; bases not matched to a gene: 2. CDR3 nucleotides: TGTGCCAGCAGCAGGACAGGTCAAGAGACCCAGTACTTC. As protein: CASSRTGQETQYF.

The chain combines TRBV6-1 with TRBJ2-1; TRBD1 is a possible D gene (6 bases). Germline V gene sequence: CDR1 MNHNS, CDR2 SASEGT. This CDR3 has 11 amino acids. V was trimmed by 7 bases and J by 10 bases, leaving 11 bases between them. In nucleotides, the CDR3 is TGTGCCAGCACTAAAGACAGGGAGCAGTTCTTC. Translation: CASTKDREQFF.